The 18 T cell receptor beta chains presented below share a single source sample, sequenced in a study of T cell repertoires in cytomegalovirus infection (dated by TCRdb to 2018 to 2020). The run used an Illumina HiSeq 1500. TCRdb trimmed public reads at Q25 via fastp, called clones via MiXCR and kept in-frame beta chains. Entries that share a CDR3 protein sequence are merged under the most common genes and DNA. This sample gives about 490,000 distinct CDR3 sequences in total; more than 25% of them show up just once. The top ten clonotypes cover over 10% of the sample. Material for sequencing was PBMCs. The receptors originated from a human donor in good health (CMV status not recorded). Some clones in this sample may be carry-over from other donors' samples.

The V call is TRBV12-5, the J call TRBJ2-1; 13 nucleotides align to TRBD2. After removal of 0 bases from V and 5 bases from J, the junction contained 4 bases not matched to a gene. Germline CDR1 LGHNT, CDR2 FRNRAP. The CDR3 is 17 residues long. This chain's CDR3 is CASGLVLAGGPDNEQFF. The DNA of the CDR3 is TGTGCTAGTGGTTTGGTACTAGCGGGAGGGCCTGACAATGAGCAGTTCTTC.

The gene calls are TRBV5-6 and TRBJ2-7; a weak D match, TRBD2 (5 bases). Germline V lookup: CDR1 SGHDT, CDR2 YYEEEE. CDR3 length: 16 residues. V was shortened by 2 bases and J by 3 bases, with 18 bases between the two germline ends. CDR3 protein: CASSFRGTIIRYEQYF. CDR3 DNA sequence: TGTGCCAGCAGCTTCCGGGGAACTATTATTCGCTACGAGCAGTACTTC.

In this sample, this clonotype turned up a few times. The chain uses TRBV6-2 or TRBV6-3 and TRBJ2-1; a possible D gene is TRBD2 (5 bases). This CDR3 is built from 12 residues. Germline V gene sequence: CDR1 MNHEY, CDR2 SVGEGT. The V end was cut by 2 bases, the J end by 10 bases, with 9 bases between. CDR3 bases: TGTGCCAGCAGTTACCCCCAGCGGGAGCAGTTCTTC. It is translated as CASSYPQREQFF.

This clonotype has at least ten counts. The chain carries TRBV7-2 and TRBJ2-5; 8 nucleotides align to TRBD2. Trimming removed 1 base from V and 5 bases from J; junction bases left unmatched: 9. Looked up from germline, CDR1 is SGHTA and CDR2 is FQGNSA. CDR3 length: 16 residues. The CDR3 loop is CASSLVGSGKYETQYF. As DNA, the CDR3 is TGTGCCAGCAGCTTAGTAGGTAGCGGGAAGTATGAGACCCAGTACTTC. Full variable domain (remainder filled in from reference TRBV7-2 and TRBJ2-5): GAGVSQSPSNKVTEKGKDVELRCDPISGHTALYWYRQSLGQGLEFLIYFQGNSAPDKSGLPSDRFSAERTGGSVSTLTIQRTQQEDSAVYLCASSLVGSGKYETQYFGPGTRLLVL.

This clonotype was seen ten or more times. The chain couples TRBV7-3 to TRBJ2-1; D unresolved. Germline values: CDR1 SGHTA, CDR2 FQGTGA. The CDR3 contains 14 residues. Trimming removed 0 bases from V and 10 bases from J, with 13 bases in between. This chain's CDR3 is CASSLTPFGGEQFF. The CDR3, as DNA: TGTGCCAGCAGCTTAACCCCCTTCGGTGGAGAGCAGTTCTTC.

The chain joins TRBV6-2 or TRBV6-3 to TRBJ2-1; 10 nucleotides match TRBD1. Germline lookup yields CDR1 MNHEY and CDR2 SVGEGT. The CDR3 sequence is 15 residues long. V shed 6 bases, J shed 8 bases, and the junction held 10 bases outside the gene matches. This CDR3 is CASSNFGQGDDEQFF. CDR3 nucleotide sequence: TGTGCCAGCAGCAACTTCGGACAGGGGGACGATGAGCAGTTCTTC.

The genes are TRBV15 and TRBJ2-1; weak D call: TRBD2 (6 bases). V was clipped by 0 bases and J by 5 bases, with 11 bases between them. The CDR3 covers 15 residues. The germline V gene encodes CDR1 LNHNV and CDR2 YYDKDF (reference sequence). DNA of the CDR3: TGTGCCACCAGCAGAGATCTAGCGATTGACAATGAGCAGTTCTTC. It codes for CATSRDLAIDNEQFF.

The gene calls are TRBV5-5 and TRBJ2-7, with 13 bases matching TRBD2. Trimming at V came to 5 bases and at J to 5 bases, leaving 7 bases not matched to a gene. In germline, CDR1 is SGHKS, CDR2 YYEKEE (reference sequence). The CDR3 totals 15 residues. The CDR3, as DNA: TGTGCCAGCAGTACCGGGACTAGCGGGAAGGACGAGCAGTACTTC. It specifies CASSTGTSGKDEQYF.

This clonotype showed up many times. The chain couples TRBV7-2 to TRBJ1-3, with D tentatively TRBD1 (5 bases). Germline CDR1 is SGHTA and CDR2 is FQGNSA. The CDR3 loop spans 15 amino acids. With 7 bases removed from V and 7 bases from J, the gap between germline ends came to 20 bases. CDR3 loop: CASTSSPGGYNTIYF. Written as DNA, the CDR3 is TGTGCCAGCACCTCAAGCCCCGGGGGGTACAACACCATATATTTT.

The rearrangement uses TRBV20-1 and TRBJ1-4, with D unclear. CDR3 size: 15 residues. Trimming shortened V by 1 base and J by 8 bases, and 17 bases separated the two germline ends. The germline V gene has CDR1 DFQATT and CDR2 SNEGSKA (reference sequence). DNA for the CDR3: TGCAGTGCTAGAGCCCCGGACTACGGAGAGGAAAAACTGTTTTTT. This translates into CSARAPDYGEEKLFF.

This clonotype showed up just a few times. The chain carries TRBV7-3 and TRBJ2-3, with D perhaps TRBD2 (6 bases). Germline V gives CDR1 SGHTA, CDR2 FQGTGA. The ends were cut back, 5 bases at V and 4 bases at J, with 16 bases in the middle. CDR3 size: 15 residues. The DNA of the CDR3 is TGTGCCAGCAGCCCTAGGGACTCCAAGCCAGATACGCAGTATTTT. It codes for CASSPRDSKPDTQYF. The full variable domain, in which reference TRBV7-3 and TRBJ2-3 provide the parts outside the CDR3, is GAGVSQTPSNKVTEKGKYVELRCDPISGHTALYWYRQSLGQGPEFLIYFQGTGAADDSGLPNDRFFAVRPEGSVSTLKIQRTERGDSAVYLCASSPRDSKPDTQYFGPGTRLTVL.

This clonotype was seen a few times. The chain recombines TRBV12-3 or TRBV12-4 with TRBJ2-1; D not certain. CDR3 length: 12 residues. V shed 4 bases and J shed 8 bases, with 9 bases lying between them. The CDR3 is CASSSQVHEQFF. CDR3 coding DNA: TGTGCCAGCAGTTCGCAGGTCCATGAGCAGTTCTTC.

The J gene is TRBJ2-1, the V gene TRBV28; D uncertain. From germline, CDR1 is MDHEN and CDR2 SYDVKM. CDR3 size: 12 residues. V lost 5 bases and J 6 bases, leaving 8 bases between the germline ends. The DNA of the CDR3 is TGTGCCAGCAGTCCCCCCACCAATGAGCAGTTCTTC. It translates to CASSPPTNEQFF.

This clonotype was found many times. The chain uses TRBV7-2 and TRBJ1-1, with D hard to call. Germline V gene data show CDR1 as SGHTA and CDR2 as FQGNSA. Trimming shortened V by 4 bases and J by 8 bases, and 14 bases separated the two germline ends. The CDR3 runs 13 residues. This CDR3 is CASSYYPHEEAFF. The CDR3 coding sequence is TGTGCCAGCAGCTATTATCCCCATGAGGAAGCTTTCTTT.

The chain carries TRBV25-1 and TRBJ2-7, with D possibly matching TRBD2 (6 bases). V shed 4 bases and J shed 1 base, with 14 bases lying between them. CDR1 and CDR2 from the germline V gene are MGHDK and SYGVNS. CDR3 length: 15 residues. The CDR3 DNA reads TGTGCCAGCAGTGGAGCGGGTTATAGATCCTACGAGCAGTACTTC. The encoded protein is CASSGAGYRSYEQYF.

This clonotype was observed a few times. This chain connects TRBV12-3 or TRBV12-4 to TRBJ2-6; the D gene is possibly TRBD2 (6 bases). V was cut by 3 bases and J by 2 bases, with 17 bases left in between. The CDR3 is made up of 18 amino acids. Here the CDR3 DNA reads TGTGCCAGCAGTTTGCGGGGCCAGCGCTTAGCTGGGGCCAACGTCCTGACTTTC. Translated: CASSLRGQRLAGANVLTF.

The rearrangement links TRBV7-2 to TRBJ1-1; D perhaps matches TRBD1 (6 bases). This CDR3 region has 17 residues. The V end lost 2 bases, the J end lost 7 bases, and 23 bases lay between the germline ends. The germline gives CDR1 SGHTA, CDR2 FQGNSA. The CDR3 protein is CASSLQPGAWGADEAFF. In nucleotides, the CDR3 is TGTGCCAGCAGCTTACAGCCGGGGGCCTGGGGTGCGGATGAAGCTTTCTTT. Combining the CDR3 with reference TRBV7-2 and TRBJ1-1 gives the whole variable domain GAGVSQSPSNKVTEKGKDVELRCDPISGHTALYWYRQSLGQGLEFLIYFQGNSAPDKSGLPSDRFSAERTGGSVSTLTIQRTQQEDSAVYLCASSLQPGAWGADEAFFGQGTRLTVV.

A few counts support this clonotype. The chain employs TRBV11-2 and TRBJ1-1; 8 nucleotides line up with TRBD1. The CDR3 covers 16 residues. J lost 4 bases, V lost 5 bases, and 12 bases had no gene match. Germline CDR1 reads SGHAT; CDR2 reads FQNNGV. DNA for the CDR3: TGTGCCAGCAGCGGGCTGGGCAGGGGGCGAAGCACTGAAGCTTTCTTT. Translation: CASSGLGRGRSTEAFF.